This T cell receptor beta chain emerged from a study of cytomegalovirus exposure and HLA in healthy donors. General study results and limits: In a later analysis, a missense DCLRE1C variant was linked to TCR beta V- and J-gene trimming. More clonal expansion characterized HLA-associated TCR beta chains than equally common others in a later analysis. Listed as cytomegalovirus-associated were approximately 160 TCR beta chains. Reports credit the classifier with highly specific, highly sensitive diagnosis of cytomegalovirus status.

The CDR3 extends over 11 amino acids. Germline assignment: CDR1 MNHNY and CDR2 SVGAGI (reference sequence). The V gene lost 2 bases and the J gene lost 8 bases, with 6 bases spanning the gap. The PCR had 60 Vbeta and 13 Jbeta primers. The protocol was immunoSEQ multiplex PCR, while the TCRdb copy is restricted to in-frame clones and leaves out a portion. The repertoire holds approximately 120,000 clones, around 75% seen once, with 3.1% in the top ten. As concerns this clone: As yet, its antigen is unknown.

The receptor was isolated from a man under 40 in good health and CMV-seronegative. The sequenced sample was PBMCs. This chain uses TRBV6-6 with TRBJ1-2, with D perhaps matching TRBD1 (6 bases). The CDR3, as DNA: TGTGCCAGCAGTTACAGGGGGGGCTACACCTTC. It specifies CASSYRGGYTF.